One T cell receptor (beta chain) is described in this entry. Its antigen is not identified. CDR3 length: 14 residues. CDR1 and CDR2 from the germline V gene are MNHEY and SVGAGI. Deletions cut 8 bases from V and 2 bases from J, with 15 bases between. This record belongs to a study of T cell responses to AZD1222 COVID-19 vaccine. The overall study: Whether given at about 4 or about 12 weeks, second doses were pooled. General study results and limits: Females outnumbered males among donors, who were mostly white British; clonal diversity was possibly underestimated.

Some clones are missing from TCRdb's copy, which holds only in-frame ones; the method was immunoSEQ multiplex PCR. The sample carries approximately 110,000 clones, about 90% recorded once. The starting material was peripheral blood, obtained on day 0 of AZD1222 vaccination. The chain couples TRBV6-5 to TRBJ1-2; tentative D call: TRBD1 (6 bases). This TCR derives from an adult in good health. Written as DNA, the CDR3 is TGTGCCAGCCCTTCTCCGACAGGCAACTATGGCTACACCTTC. Protein: CASPSPTGNYGYTF.